This T cell receptor (beta chain) emerged from a study of identical twins. General study results and limits: Models underpredicted monozygotic twin sharing of out-of-frame TCR alpha. Invariant cells of the MAIT and iNKT types might have partly distorted the zero-insertion analyses.

This clonotype was seen only a few times. Its specificity is unknown. TCRdb re-analysed the 5' RACE reads in MiXCR, keeping a single row per CDR3 protein. The table records some 440,000 distinct CDR3 sequences, around 24% of them present only once. This sample also appeared in a second study, on T cells expressing NK-cell markers.

This TCR came from a woman aged 18-35 years in good health. Material for sequencing was CD4+ T cells sorted from blood.

The CDR3 region is CASKDGTSGTDTQYF. The CDR3 bases are TGTGCCAGTAAGGATGGGACTAGCGGCACAGATACGCAGTATTTT. The rearrangement joins TRBV19 to TRBJ2-3, with 10 positions matching TRBD2. This CDR3 contains 15 residues. Germline CDR1 and CDR2: LNHDA and SQIVND (reference sequence). V was clipped by 7 bases and J by 1 base; unmatched bases: 5.